The rows below give T cell receptor beta chains drawn from one sample of a study of blood T cell repertoires in COVID-19. Assay: immunoSEQ multiplex PCR; the TCRdb copy retains only in-frame clones and omits some. The sample lists roughly 59,000 clones, about 81% occurring once. Sequenced: peripheral blood. These receptors came from a man at least 80 years old with acute or convalescent COVID-19. CDR3s include the opening cysteine and the closing phenylalanine or tryptophan. The order of the fields is J gene, D gene, V gene, clone size, CDR3 protein, CDR3 DNA. A D gene is named only where the DNA matches it firmly. The listing skips clone size in some rows; elsewhere it reads once, few, many or a size class.

J: TRBJ1-1
D: -
V: TRBV7-9
size: -
CDR3: CASSFYRPYDTEAFF
DNA: TGTGCCAGCAGCTTCTACAGGCCCTATGACACTGAAGCTTTCTTT

J: TRBJ1-4
D: TRBD1
V: TRBV14
size: -
CDR3: CASSQGDREKLFF
DNA: TGTGCCAGCAGCCAAGGGGACAGGGAAAAACTGTTTTTT

J: TRBJ2-2
D: TRBD1
V: TRBV3-1/TRBV3-2
size: -
CDR3: CASSQMGQGSGELFF
DNA: TGTGCCAGCAGCCAAATGGGACAGGGGTCCGGGGAGCTGTTTTTT

J: TRBJ2-2
D: -
V: TRBV30
size: -
CDR3: CAWGQTNTGELFF
DNA: TGTGCCTGGGGACAGACGAACACCGGGGAGCTGTTTTTT

J: TRBJ1-3
D: -
V: TRBV29-1
size: once
CDR3: CSVAGHQSGNTIYF
DNA: TGCAGCGTTGCGGGACACCAATCTGGAAACACCATATATTTT

J: TRBJ2-7
D: TRBD1
V: TRBV5-1
size: -
CDR3: CASSAGQGVSYEQYF
DNA: TGCGCCAGCAGCGCGGGACAGGGGGTGTCCTACGAGCAGTACTTC

J: TRBJ2-1
D: TRBD2
V: TRBV5-1
size: -
CDR3: CASSILAGAHNEQFF
DNA: TGCGCCAGCAGCATACTAGCGGGGGCCCACAATGAGCAGTTCTTC

J: TRBJ2-1
D: TRBD2
V: TRBV6-2/TRBV6-3
size: once
CDR3: CASSPRGSRRNEQFF
DNA: TGTGCCAGCAGCCCCCGCGGGAGCCGGAGGAATGAGCAGTTCTTC

J: TRBJ1-2
D: -
V: TRBV10-1
size: many
CDR3: CARGSYPTNYGYTF
DNA: TGCGCCCGGGGGAGTTACCCTACTAACTATGGCTACACCTTC

J: TRBJ1-3
D: -
V: TRBV5-1
size: -
CDR3: CASSLFGGSGNTIYF
DNA: TGCGCCAGCAGCTTGTTCGGGGGCTCTGGAAACACCATATATTTT

J: TRBJ1-2
D: -
V: TRBV7-9
size: -
CDR3: CASSPAAGGYTF
DNA: TGTGCCAGCAGCCCCGCCGCCGGGGGCTACACCTTC

J: TRBJ2-3
D: -
V: TRBV30
size: once
CDR3: CAWSHRDGDTQYF
DNA: TGTGCCTGGAGTCACAGGGACGGGGATACGCAGTATTTT

J: TRBJ1-2
D: TRBD1
V: TRBV29-1
size: -
CDR3: CSVEETGVNYGYTF
DNA: TGCAGCGTTGAGGAGACAGGGGTCAACTATGGCTACACCTTC

J: TRBJ1-5
D: TRBD1
V: TRBV18
size: -
CDR3: CASSAATGSNQPQHF
DNA: TGTGCCAGCTCAGCAGCGACAGGGAGCAATCAGCCCCAGCATTTT

J: TRBJ1-2
D: TRBD1
V: TRBV6-6
size: -
CDR3: CASSGGQAYGYTF
DNA: TGTGCCAGCAGTGGGGGACAGGCCTATGGCTACACCTTC

J: TRBJ1-1
D: TRBD1
V: TRBV2
size: -
CDR3: CASSGTGVTEAFF
DNA: TGTGCCAGCAGTGGGACAGGGGTCACTGAAGCTTTCTTT

J: TRBJ2-1
D: TRBD2
V: TRBV19
size: -
CDR3: CASTHLAGGNEQFF
DNA: TGTGCCAGTACCCATTTGGCGGGGGGCAATGAGCAGTTCTTC

J: TRBJ2-5
D: TRBD1
V: TRBV4-1
size: once
CDR3: CASSQEDRVVGETQYF
DNA: TGCGCCAGCAGCCAAGAGGACAGGGTGGTTGGAGAGACCCAGTACTTC

J: TRBJ1-4
D: -
V: TRBV2
size: -
CDR3: CASRYSGGVYEKLFF
DNA: TGTGCCAGCAGATACTCGGGGGGCGTCTATGAAAAACTGTTTTTT

J: TRBJ2-5
D: TRBD2
V: TRBV4-3
size: -
CDR3: CASSQAILAGGPETQYF
DNA: TGCGCCAGCAGCCAAGCCATACTAGCGGGGGGGCCGGAGACCCAGTACTTC

J: TRBJ1-4
D: -
V: TRBV19
size: -
CDR3: CASRSGGSEKLFF
DNA: TGTGCCAGTAGAAGCGGGGGCAGCGAAAAACTGTTTTTT

J: TRBJ2-1
D: -
V: TRBV24-1
size: -
CDR3: CATSEVGGGAYNEQFF
DNA: TGTGCCACCAGTGAAGTCGGAGGGGGCGCCTACAATGAGCAGTTCTTC

J: TRBJ2-7
D: TRBD1
V: TRBV19
size: -
CDR3: CASSTRDSSYEQYF
DNA: TGTGCCAGTAGTACCCGGGACAGTTCCTACGAGCAGTACTTC

J: TRBJ2-1
D: TRBD2
V: TRBV29-1
size: -
CDR3: CSVEGGASGRSYNEQFF
DNA: TGCAGCGTTGAAGGTGGGGCTAGCGGACGCTCCTACAATGAGCAGTTCTTC

J: TRBJ2-2
D: -
V: TRBV5-4
size: -
CDR3: CASSLRSSTGELFF
DNA: TGTGCCAGCAGCTTGCGTTCTAGCACCGGGGAGCTGTTTTTT

J: TRBJ1-2
D: -
V: TRBV6-2/TRBV6-3
size: -
CDR3: CASSYSGRGDYGYTF
DNA: TGTGCCAGCAGTTACTCGGGCAGGGGTGACTATGGCTACACCTTC

J: TRBJ2-1
D: TRBD1
V: TRBV7-6
size: -
CDR3: CASSLGHRDRGEQFF
DNA: TGTGCCAGCAGCTTAGGGCACCGGGACAGGGGGGAGCAGTTCTTC

J: TRBJ2-3
D: TRBD1
V: TRBV10-3
size: -
CDR3: CAISEPGQGSADTQYF
DNA: TGTGCCATCAGTGAGCCGGGACAGGGTTCTGCAGATACGCAGTATTTT